Listed below are T cell receptor beta chains from one sample, sequenced in a study of blood T cell repertoires in COVID-19. Measured with immunoSEQ multiplex PCR; TCRdb has only the in-frame clones, and not every one. Among approximately 210,000 clones, approximately 84% were seen once, and the ten largest hold more than 9%. Sequencing was done on a sample of peripheral blood. The receptors here all came from a man aged 50-59 years with COVID-19, enrolled during active disease. The CDR3 runs from the conserved cysteine through the conserved F or W. D genes are given only for firm matches. Only some rows state a clone size, as once, few, many or a class for expanded clones.

V gene	clone size	D gene	J gene	CDR3 protein	CDR3 DNA
TRBV19	few	NA	TRBJ1-4	CASSNRRNNEKLFF	TGTGCCAGTAGTAACCGGCGGAATAATGAAAAACTGTTTTTT
TRBV27	NA	NA	TRBJ1-5	CASSLSSGAYQPQHF	TGTGCCAGCAGTTTATCATCAGGGGCCTATCAGCCCCAGCATTTT
TRBV5-1	NA	TRBD2	TRBJ2-1	CASSLGLAGAPRYNEQFF	TGCGCCAGCAGCTTGGGGCTAGCGGGGGCCCCTCGATACAATGAGCAGTTCTTC
TRBV20-1	many	NA	TRBJ2-3	CSAPKTDTQYF	TGCAGTGCTCCTAAGACAGATACGCAGTATTTT
TRBV10-3	NA	NA	TRBJ2-1	CAISVRSSYNEQFF	TGTGCCATCAGTGTTAGGAGCTCCTACAATGAGCAGTTCTTC
TRBV29-1	NA	NA	TRBJ2-5	CSVEEPRDSQETQYF	TGCAGCGTTGAGGAACCCAGGGACTCGCAAGAGACCCAGTACTTC
TRBV25-1	NA	NA	TRBJ1-2	CASSASGSRGYTF	TGTGCCAGCAGTGCCTCAGGGTCCCGCGGCTACACCTTC
TRBV10-3	NA	NA	TRBJ2-2	CAINQADTGELFF	TGTGCCATCAATCAAGCTGACACCGGGGAGCTGTTTTTT
TRBV27	NA	NA	TRBJ2-7	CASSSNRVLYEQYF	TGTGCCAGCAGTTCGAACAGGGTCCTCTACGAGCAGTACTTC
TRBV27	NA	NA	TRBJ1-5	CASSLSRFWQPQHF	TGTGCCAGCAGTTTATCCCGGTTCTGGCAGCCCCAGCATTTT
TRBV7-9	NA	NA	TRBJ2-7	CASSPVGTRLYYEQYF	TGTGCCAGCAGCCCGGTGGGGACTCGGCTTTACTACGAGCAGTACTTC
TRBV10-2	NA	TRBD2	TRBJ2-3	CASRIQRGLAGPDTQYF	TGCGCCAGCAGAATCCAAAGGGGGCTAGCGGGACCGGATACGCAGTATTTT
TRBV2	NA	NA	TRBJ1-4	CASSEGGAGSIRTNEKLFF	TGTGCCAGCAGTGAAGGCGGGGCAGGGAGTATACGGACTAATGAAAAACTGTTTTTT
TRBV30	NA	TRBD1	TRBJ1-2	CAWRQGAGYGYTF	TGTGCCTGGAGACAGGGGGCGGGCTATGGCTACACCTTC
TRBV5-4	NA	NA	TRBJ2-3	CASSLMREARTDTQYF	TGTGCCAGCAGCTTGATGCGGGAAGCCCGCACAGATACGCAGTATTTT
TRBV18	NA	TRBD1	TRBJ1-5	CASSPRPGTGVGNQPQHF	TGTGCCAGCTCACCTCGACCCGGGACAGGGGTAGGCAATCAGCCCCAGCATTTT
TRBV6-5	NA	TRBD1	TRBJ1-1	CASSHDRAVTEAFF	TGTGCCAGCAGCCATGACAGGGCGGTCACTGAAGCTTTCTTT
TRBV9	NA	TRBD1	TRBJ2-7	CASSGGQSPSYEQYF	TGTGCCAGCAGCGGGGGACAGAGCCCCTCATACGAGCAGTACTTC
TRBV7-2	NA	NA	TRBJ1-1	CASSLIVAGKNEAFF	TGTGCCAGCAGCTTAATAGTGGCAGGGAAGAATGAAGCTTTCTTT
TRBV30	NA	NA	TRBJ1-2	CAWSTALNRGYTF	TGTGCCTGGAGTACTGCACTGAACCGCGGCTACACCTTC
TRBV6-5	few	NA	TRBJ2-2	CASSFDRLNTGELFF	TGTGCCAGCAGTTTTGACAGGCTAAACACCGGGGAGCTGTTTTTT
TRBV29-1	NA	TRBD2	TRBJ2-1	CSVSGGRGNNEQFF	TGCAGCGTTAGTGGCGGGAGAGGGAACAATGAGCAGTTCTTC
TRBV7-9	once	TRBD2	TRBJ2-5	CASSSGLAGGETQYF	TGTGCCAGCAGCTCGGGACTAGCGGGAGGAGAGACCCAGTACTTC
TRBV27	NA	NA	TRBJ2-7	CASSSRDGSSYEQYF	TGTGCCAGCAGTAGCCGGGACGGGAGCTCCTACGAGCAGTACTTC
TRBV7-3	few	NA	TRBJ1-6	CASSLGQNNSPLHF	TGTGCCAGCAGCCTAGGACAGAATAATTCACCCCTCCACTTT
TRBV5-4	few	TRBD1	TRBJ1-2	CASSPRQGENYGYTF	TGTGCCAGCAGCCCAAGACAGGGTGAGAACTATGGCTACACCTTC